These T cell receptor beta chains were read from a single sample in a study of blood T cell repertoires in COVID-19. Assay used: immunoSEQ multiplex PCR; TCRdb lists only in-frame clones, some missing. The data show 120,000 to 150,000 clones, approximately 84% seen once. Sample: peripheral blood. Receptors were obtained from a human donor in a cohort sampled during active COVID-19. Both conserved end residues are trimmed from each CDR3. Fields, in order: J gene, V gene, CDR3 protein.

TRBJ1-1 | TRBV2 | ASRYTGIGTEAF
TRBJ1-1 | TRBV6-5 | ASSYDSEAF
TRBJ1-2 | TRBV5-8 | ASSLLPATGYGYT
TRBJ2-3 | TRBV30 | AWRGPKIAGSTDTQY
TRBJ1-2 | TRBV10-3 | AISSRQGIEGYT
TRBJ2-3 | TRBV5-1 | ASSSRGGITDTQY
TRBJ2-3 | TRBV9 | ASSVDPSTDTQY
TRBJ1-4 | TRBV4-1 | ASSHFGQGTTNEKLF
TRBJ2-3 | TRBV2 | ASSSGFSTDTQY
TRBJ1-1 | TRBV3-1/TRBV3-2 | ASSQPGQGDTEAF
TRBJ2-5 | TRBV3-1/TRBV3-2 | ASSQRAGGWQETQY
TRBJ1-2 | TRBV6-5 | ASSYTLPGVAYGYT
TRBJ2-3 | TRBV18 | ASSRIGAGGPDTQY
TRBJ1-2 | TRBV28 | ASSFVGEVIYGYT
TRBJ1-3 | TRBV11-2 | ASSSIRGKGNTIY
TRBJ1-5 | TRBV27 | ASSPRGHRVGLNQPQH
TRBJ1-2 | TRBV29-1 | SVVWRGRYGYT
TRBJ1-3 | TRBV10-3 | AISEISSGNTIY
TRBJ1-5 | TRBV7-2 | ASSLEISRGNQPQH
TRBJ1-2 | TRBV20-1 | SAKGGGYT
TRBJ1-1 | TRBV3-1/TRBV3-2 | ASSLTGDTEAF
TRBJ2-5 | TRBV7-7 | ASSRDREETQY
TRBJ2-7 | TRBV11-2 | ASSPGQGLTYEQY
TRBJ1-1 | TRBV12-3/TRBV12-4 | ASGTGVGTEAF
TRBJ2-3 | TRBV15 | ATSTTSGGASTDTQY
TRBJ1-1 | TRBV18 | ASSPSGARNTEAF
TRBJ2-1 | TRBV13 | ASSLDSTTTPYGEQF
TRBJ2-1 | TRBV27 | ASSRASGSLHPNEQF
TRBJ1-1 | TRBV2 | ASKGHPNTEAF
TRBJ2-1 | TRBV10-3 | AIRTGTSKGDNEQF
TRBJ1-6 | TRBV12-3/TRBV12-4 | ASSLTGVSALH
TRBJ2-7 | TRBV5-4 | ASSLDAGGNEQY
TRBJ1-1 | TRBV5-1 | ASSPLPGQGFEAF
TRBJ2-5 | TRBV5-1 | ASSGHAGAQY
TRBJ2-3 | TRBV3-1/TRBV3-2 | ASSQAGETSGGYTDTQY